These T cell receptor beta chains were read from a single sample in a study of shared clonotypes between healthy human individuals. The repertoire was sequenced with immunoSEQ multiplex PCR; TCRdb's copy has only in-frame clones and lacks some. Of some 2,000,000 clones listed, approximately 94% are singletons. The sequenced sample consisted of naive CD8+ T cells sorted from blood. The receptors were sampled from a young man in good health. The CDR3 runs from the conserved cysteine through the conserved F or W. The D gene is left open where the match is weak. The size of a clone is reported for some rows only, either as once, few or many, or as a class for expanded clones.

J gene	V gene	D gene	clone size	CDR3 DNA	CDR3 protein
TRBJ2-1	TRBV6-1	-	-	TGTGCCAGCAGCGACCGAGAAATAGCGGATGAGCAGTTCTTC	CASSDREIADEQFF
TRBJ1-5	TRBV28	TRBD1	-	TGTGCCAGCAGTTCTACAGGGGGCAGGCAGCCCCAGCATTTT	CASSSTGGRQPQHF
TRBJ2-7	TRBV6-1	TRBD1	-	TGTGCCCTTAGCCCCCCGACAGGGTCCTCCTACGAGCAGTACTTC	CALSPPTGSSYEQYF
TRBJ1-6	TRBV9	-	-	TGTGCCAGCAGCGTCGGGGAAATGGGGAATTCACCCCTCCACTTT	CASSVGEMGNSPLHF
TRBJ2-1	TRBV30	TRBD2	-	TGTGCCTGGACTAGCGGGGGCCTCAATGAGCAGTTCTTC	CAWTSGGLNEQFF
TRBJ2-3	TRBV27	-	-	TGTGCCAGCAGGCTACAGGGAAGCACAGATACGCAGTATTTT	CASRLQGSTDTQYF
TRBJ2-7	TRBV10-3	-	-	TGTGCCACTCGAGCCGGAGACGGGGCCTACGAGCAGTACTTC	CATRAGDGAYEQYF
TRBJ2-7	TRBV5-1	TRBD2	-	TGCGCCAGCAGCCGAGGGACTAGCGGGGCCGCCTACGAGCAGTACTTC	CASSRGTSGAAYEQYF
TRBJ2-1	TRBV30	-	-	TGTGCCTGGAGTCTTCATTCGGGAAATGAGCAGTTCTTC	CAWSLHSGNEQFF
TRBJ2-7	TRBV7-9	TRBD1	once	TGTGCCAGCAGCTTAAGCACAGGGGGCGCATACGAGCAGTACTTC	CASSLSTGGAYEQYF
TRBJ2-7	TRBV5-1	-	-	TGCGCCGGCAAATGGCAACCGAACTCCTACGAGCAGTACTTC	CAGKWQPNSYEQYF
TRBJ2-1	TRBV5-1	TRBD2	-	TGCGCCAGCAGCCTGGGAGGGCCATACAATGAGCAGTTCTTC	CASSLGGPYNEQFF
TRBJ2-1	TRBV7-8	-	-	TGTGCCAGCAGCTTAGCGCTACGCTATGAGCAGTTCTTC	CASSLALRYEQFF